The rows below give T cell receptor beta chains drawn from one sample of a study of cytomegalovirus exposure and HLA in healthy donors. Produced via immunoSEQ multiplex PCR; TCRdb's table is partial and in-frame only. This sample's table reports tens of thousands of clones. Material for sequencing was PBMCs. Receptor source: a woman in her forties in good health and CMV-seronegative. CDR3s leave out the opening cysteine and the closing phenylalanine or tryptophan.

j_gene | v_gene | CDR3aa
TRBJ1-5 | TRBV15 | ATSTGQGAYSNQPQH
TRBJ1-2 | TRBV29-1 | SVAGRFPGYT
TRBJ2-3 | TRBV18 | ASSPPSGGGQDTQY
TRBJ1-5 | TRBV28 | ASTTTRIQH
TRBJ1-1 | TRBV5-6 | ASSLTGVNTEAF
TRBJ2-7 | TRBV13 | ASSYGTFSSYEQY
TRBJ1-3 | TRBV7-9 | ASSQRVGTRGNTIY
TRBJ1-4 | TRBV30 | AWSVRQGNEKLF
TRBJ2-5 | TRBV4-1 | ASSQEEAGGGGETQY
TRBJ2-5 | TRBV5-1 | ASSLGTSEETQY
TRBJ2-1 | TRBV7-8 | ASSPRLAGINEQF
TRBJ2-1 | TRBV29-1 | SILTVQADNEQF
TRBJ2-7 | TRBV27 | ASSFLTSGTYEQY
TRBJ2-2 | TRBV6-5 | ASSQPESTGELF
TRBJ2-3 | TRBV5-1 | ASSLELAADTQY
TRBJ1-2 | TRBV6-5 | ASSYYLGQGSGYT
TRBJ2-7 | TRBV5-6 | ASSLEAVSRTHEQY
TRBJ2-7 | TRBV7-6 | ASSLSSGEQY